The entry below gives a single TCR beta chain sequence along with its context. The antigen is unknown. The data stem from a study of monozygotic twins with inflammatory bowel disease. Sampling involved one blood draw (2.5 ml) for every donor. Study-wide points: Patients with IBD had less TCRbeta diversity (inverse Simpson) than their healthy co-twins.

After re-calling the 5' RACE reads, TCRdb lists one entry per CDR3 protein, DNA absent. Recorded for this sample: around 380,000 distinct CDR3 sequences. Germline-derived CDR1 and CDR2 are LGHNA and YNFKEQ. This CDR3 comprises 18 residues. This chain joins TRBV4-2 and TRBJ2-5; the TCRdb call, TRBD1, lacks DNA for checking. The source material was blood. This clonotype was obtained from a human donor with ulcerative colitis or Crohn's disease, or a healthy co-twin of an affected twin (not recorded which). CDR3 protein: CASSQDVWQAGWSGTQYF.